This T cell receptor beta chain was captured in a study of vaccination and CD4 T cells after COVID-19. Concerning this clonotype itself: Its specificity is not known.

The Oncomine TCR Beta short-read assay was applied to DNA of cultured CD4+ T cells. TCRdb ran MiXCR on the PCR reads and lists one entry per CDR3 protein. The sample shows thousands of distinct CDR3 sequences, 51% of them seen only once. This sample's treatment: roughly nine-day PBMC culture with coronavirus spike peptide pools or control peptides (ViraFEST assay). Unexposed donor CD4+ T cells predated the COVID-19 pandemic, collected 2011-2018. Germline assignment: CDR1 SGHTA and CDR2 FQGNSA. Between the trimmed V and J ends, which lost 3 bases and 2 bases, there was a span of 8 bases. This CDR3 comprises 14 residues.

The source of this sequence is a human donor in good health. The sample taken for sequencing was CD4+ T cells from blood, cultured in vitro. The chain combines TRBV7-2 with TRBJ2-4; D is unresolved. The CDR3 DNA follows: TGTGCCAGCAGCTTCAGCTTATCCAAAAACATTCAGTACTTC. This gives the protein CASSFSLSKNIQYF. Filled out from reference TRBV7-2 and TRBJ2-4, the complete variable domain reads GAGVSQSPSNKVTEKGKDVELRCDPISGHTALYWYRQSLGQGLEFLIYFQGNSAPDKSGLPSDRFSAERTGGSVSTLTIQRTQQEDSAVYLCASSFSLSKNIQYFGAGTRLSVL.